This T cell receptor (beta chain) was identified during a study of cytotoxic CD8 clonotypes in ibrutinib-treated CLL (dated by TCRdb to the early 2020s). Turning to the overall study: The cohort included approximately 15 treatment-naive and approximately eleven relapsed/refractory patients; under 18 were IGHV unmutated. Partial responses were observed in some 24 patients and complete responses in 2; after a median follow-up of roughly 72 months, remission was maintained in around 14 patients and progression was observed in approximately twelve. All remission and progressive disease samples were collected while patients were still receiving ibrutinib. The response samples were drawn at a median of 12 months into treatment, with a range of roughly 6 to 40 months. Samples averaged roughly 280,000 productive templates and about 94,000 productive rearrangements. Cryopreserved peripheral blood mononuclear cells were collected at three points: before therapy, at response, and at either sustained remission or disease progression. Longitudinal samples were obtainable from about 30% of the roughly 90 participants in the trial.

Read against the paper, the sample's time point label means: 12 months on ibrutinib. For TCR beta library preparation, roughly 2.2 micrograms of genomic DNA were isolated from cryopreserved PBMCs. Longitudinal blood samples from CLL patients on ibrutinib monotherapy underwent high-throughput TCR beta sequencing. Patients were enrolled in a phase 2 open-label single-center ibrutinib monotherapy trial. The CDR3, from cysteine to phenylalanine, totals 15 residues. The DNA shown is the 45-base CDR3, in frame from base 1. CDR1 and CDR2, per the germline V gene, are SGDLS and YYNGEE. Trimming leaves V shorter by 4 bases and J shorter by 2 bases, with the junction holding 5 bases beyond the gene matches. On a MiSeq, deep resolution sequencing aimed for a depth between 1 in 1 million and 1 in 200,000 T cells, with each clonotype covered 10x on average. The immunoSEQ hsTCRB Kit was used to generate the TCR beta libraries. The source study handled its data this way. The data were analyzed with ImmunoSEQ Analyzer and ImmunoSEQ Data Assistant, and V, D and J gene assignments followed IMGT definitions. Clonality was computed as one minus normalized Shannon entropy of productive rearrangement frequencies, ranging from 0 to 1. Only overrepresented clonotypes making up at least 0.05% of the repertoire of each patient were included in the public clonotype analysis. Thirteen repertoires from age-matched healthy donors, obtained from immuneACCESS, served as clonality controls. The immuneACCESS repertoire file appears here via TCRdb, limited to in-frame rearrangements. These files lack a portion of the clones; in checked studies, under half of the deficit traces to unresolved V genes, and the cause of the others is not known. V and J calls and clone size follow that table, whereas D and trimming were derived from the DNA. The sample profile shows about 97,000 clones; approximately 80% of them were found once. The ten largest clones represent 25% to 40% of the sample.

As regards this clone: Its antigen has not been determined. Base qualities are not at hand, and no much larger clone is one base apart.

Findings and caveats that apply to the study as a whole: An increase in clonality was observed at ibrutinib response, with clonality remaining stable during sustained remission and falling back toward baseline at progression. Sampling times were not matched between patients in sustained remission and patients whose disease was progressing, and lymph node repertoires were not examined. Public clonotypes were rare and either shrank or stayed stable during treatment, and the rise in clonality at ibrutinib response reflected expansion of private clonotypes. At baseline, clonality was higher than in age-matched healthy donors and showed a strong correlation with circulating CD8+ T-cell counts.

The rearranged segments are TRBV9 and TRBJ2-2, with 7 central nucleotides matching TRBD1. Source: PBMCs, taken after 12 months of ibrutinib treatment. This clonotype was sampled from a human donor with chronic lymphocytic leukemia. The DNA is TGTGCCAGCAGCCCCCGACAGGGAAACACCGGGGAGCTGTTTTTT. It codes for CASSPRQGNTGELFF.